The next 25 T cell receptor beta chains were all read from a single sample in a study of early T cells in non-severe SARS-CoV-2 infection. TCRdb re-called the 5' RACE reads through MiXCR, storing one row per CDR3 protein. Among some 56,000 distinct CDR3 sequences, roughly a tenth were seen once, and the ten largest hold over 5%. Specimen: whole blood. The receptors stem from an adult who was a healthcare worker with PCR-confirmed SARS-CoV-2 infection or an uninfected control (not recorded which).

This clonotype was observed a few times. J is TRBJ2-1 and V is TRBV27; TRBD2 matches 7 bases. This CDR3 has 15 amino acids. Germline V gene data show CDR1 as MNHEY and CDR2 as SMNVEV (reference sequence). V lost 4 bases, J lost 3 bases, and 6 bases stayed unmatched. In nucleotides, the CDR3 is TGTGCCAGCAGTTCCGCCGGGACTATCTACAATGAGCAGTTCTTC. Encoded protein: CASSSAGTIYNEQFF.

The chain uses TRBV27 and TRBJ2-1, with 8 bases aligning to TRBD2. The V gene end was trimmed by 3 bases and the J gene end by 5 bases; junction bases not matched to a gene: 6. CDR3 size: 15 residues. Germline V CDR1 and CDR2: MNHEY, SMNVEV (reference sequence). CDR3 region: CASSFLGLVDNEQFF. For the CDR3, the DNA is TGTGCCAGCAGTTTCCTGGGACTAGTAGACAATGAGCAGTTCTTC.

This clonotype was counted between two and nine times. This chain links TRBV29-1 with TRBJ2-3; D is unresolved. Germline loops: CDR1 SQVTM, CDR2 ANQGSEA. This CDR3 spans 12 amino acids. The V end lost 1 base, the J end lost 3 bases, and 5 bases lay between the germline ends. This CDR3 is CSVEGVTDTQYF. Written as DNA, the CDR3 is TGCAGCGTTGAAGGGGTGACAGATACGCAGTATTTT.

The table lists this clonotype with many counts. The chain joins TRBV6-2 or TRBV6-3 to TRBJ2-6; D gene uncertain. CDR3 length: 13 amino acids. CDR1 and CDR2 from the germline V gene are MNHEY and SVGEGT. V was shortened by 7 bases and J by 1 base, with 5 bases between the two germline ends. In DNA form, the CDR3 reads TGTGCCAGCACCGATTCTGGGGCCAACGTCCTGACTTTC. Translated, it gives CASTDSGANVLTF.

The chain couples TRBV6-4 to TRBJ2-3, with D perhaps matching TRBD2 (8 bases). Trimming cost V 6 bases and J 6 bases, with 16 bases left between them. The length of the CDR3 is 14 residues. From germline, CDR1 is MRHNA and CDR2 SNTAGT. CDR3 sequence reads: CASREGAGGDTQYF. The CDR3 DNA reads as TGTGCCAGCAGAGAGGGGGCGGGAGGCGATACGCAGTATTTT.

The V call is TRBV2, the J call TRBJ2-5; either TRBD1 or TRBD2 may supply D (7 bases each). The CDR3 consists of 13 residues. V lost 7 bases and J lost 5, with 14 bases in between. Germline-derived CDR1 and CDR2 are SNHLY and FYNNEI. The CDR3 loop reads CASMGRGRETQYF. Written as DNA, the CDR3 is TGTGCCAGCATGGGGAGGGGGCGTGAGACCCAGTACTTC. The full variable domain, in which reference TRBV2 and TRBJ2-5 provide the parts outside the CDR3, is EPEVTQTPSHQVTQMGQEVILRCVPISNHLYFYWYRQILGQKVEFLVSFYNNEISEKSEIFDDQFSVERPDGSNFTLKIRSTKLEDSAMYFCASMGRGRETQYFGPGTRLLVL.

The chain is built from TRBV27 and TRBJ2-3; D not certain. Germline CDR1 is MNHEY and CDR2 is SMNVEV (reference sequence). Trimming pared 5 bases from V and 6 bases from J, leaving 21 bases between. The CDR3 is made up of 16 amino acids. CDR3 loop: CASSPRGLSASDTQYF. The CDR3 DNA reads TGTGCCAGCAGTCCCCGAGGTCTGTCCGCCTCCGATACGCAGTATTTT.

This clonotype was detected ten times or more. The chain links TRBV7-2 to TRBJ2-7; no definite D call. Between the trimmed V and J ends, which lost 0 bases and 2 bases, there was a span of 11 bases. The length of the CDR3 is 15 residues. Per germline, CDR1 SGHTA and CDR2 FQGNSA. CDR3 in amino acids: CASSLAPDGPYEQYF. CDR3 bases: TGTGCCAGCAGCTTAGCGCCCGACGGCCCCTACGAGCAGTACTTC.

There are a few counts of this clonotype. The CDR3 nucleotides read TGTGCCAGCAGCTCCGGACCTCACAACTATGGCTACACCTTC. It encodes CASSSGPHNYGYTF. This chain links TRBV7-2 with TRBJ1-2; D gene uncertain. Germline loops: CDR1 SGHTA, CDR2 FQGNSA. V lost 4 bases and J 2 bases, leaving 11 bases between the germline ends. The CDR3 is made up of 14 amino acids.

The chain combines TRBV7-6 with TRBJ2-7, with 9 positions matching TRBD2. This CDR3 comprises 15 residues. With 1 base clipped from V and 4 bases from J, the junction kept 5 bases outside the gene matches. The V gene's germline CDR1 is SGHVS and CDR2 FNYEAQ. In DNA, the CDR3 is TGTGCCAGCAGCTTAGGGACTAGCGCCTCTTACGAGCAGTACTTC. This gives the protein CASSLGTSASYEQYF.

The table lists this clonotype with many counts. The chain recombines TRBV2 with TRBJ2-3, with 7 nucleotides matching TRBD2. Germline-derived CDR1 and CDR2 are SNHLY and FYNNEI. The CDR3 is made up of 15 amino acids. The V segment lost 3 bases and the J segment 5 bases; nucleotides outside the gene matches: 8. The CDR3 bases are TGTGCCAGCAGTGACTCCCTAGCGGAGGGAGATACGCAGTATTTT. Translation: CASSDSLAEGDTQYF.

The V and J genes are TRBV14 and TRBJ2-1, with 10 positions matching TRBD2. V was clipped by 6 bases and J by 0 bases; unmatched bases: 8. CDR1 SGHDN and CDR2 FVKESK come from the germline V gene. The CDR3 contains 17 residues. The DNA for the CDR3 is TGTGCCAGCAGTCCGGGACTAGCGAGTAGCTCCTACAATGAGCAGTTCTTC. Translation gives CASSPGLASSSYNEQFF.

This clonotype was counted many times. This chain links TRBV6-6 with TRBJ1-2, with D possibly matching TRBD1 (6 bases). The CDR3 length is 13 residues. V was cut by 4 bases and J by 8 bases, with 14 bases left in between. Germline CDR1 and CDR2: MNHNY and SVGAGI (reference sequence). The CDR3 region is CASSSQGLWGYTF. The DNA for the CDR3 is TGTGCCAGCAGTTCTCAGGGGCTCTGGGGCTACACCTTC.

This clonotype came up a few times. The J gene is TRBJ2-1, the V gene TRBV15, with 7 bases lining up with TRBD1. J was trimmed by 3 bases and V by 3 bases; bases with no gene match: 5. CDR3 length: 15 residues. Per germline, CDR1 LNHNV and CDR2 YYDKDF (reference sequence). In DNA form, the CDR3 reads TGTGCCACCAGCAGGTTGACAGGGAACTACAATGAGCAGTTCTTC. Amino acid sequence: CATSRLTGNYNEQFF.

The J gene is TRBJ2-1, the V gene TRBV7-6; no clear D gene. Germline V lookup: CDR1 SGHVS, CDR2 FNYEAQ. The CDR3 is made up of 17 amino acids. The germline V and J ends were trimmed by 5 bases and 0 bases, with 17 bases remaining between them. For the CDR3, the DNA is TGTGCCAGCAGCCGCCGGGCAGCCTCTCCCTCCTACAATGAGCAGTTCTTC. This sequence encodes CASSRRAASPSYNEQFF.

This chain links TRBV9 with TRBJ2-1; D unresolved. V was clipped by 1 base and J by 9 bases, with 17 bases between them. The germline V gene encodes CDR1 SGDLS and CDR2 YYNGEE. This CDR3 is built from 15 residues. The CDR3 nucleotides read TGTGCCAGCAGCGTAACTCCGACTCTGGAAGGTGAGCAGTTCTTC. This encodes CASSVTPTLEGEQFF.

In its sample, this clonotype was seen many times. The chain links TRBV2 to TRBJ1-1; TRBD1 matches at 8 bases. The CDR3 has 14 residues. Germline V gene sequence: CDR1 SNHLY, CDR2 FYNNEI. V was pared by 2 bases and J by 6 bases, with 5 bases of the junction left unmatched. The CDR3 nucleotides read TGTGCCAGCAGTGAAAACAGGGGGAAGGCTGAAGCTTTCTTT. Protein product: CASSENRGKAEAFF. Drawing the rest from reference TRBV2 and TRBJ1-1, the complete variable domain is EPEVTQTPSHQVTQMGQEVILRCVPISNHLYFYWYRQILGQKVEFLVSFYNNEISEKSEIFDDQFSVERPDGSNFTLKIRSTKLEDSAMYFCASSENRGKAEAFFGQGTRLTVV.

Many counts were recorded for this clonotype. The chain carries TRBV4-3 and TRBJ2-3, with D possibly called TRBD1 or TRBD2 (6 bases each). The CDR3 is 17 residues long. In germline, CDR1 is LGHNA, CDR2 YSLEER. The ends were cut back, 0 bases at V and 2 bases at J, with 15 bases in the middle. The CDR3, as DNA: TGCGCCAGCAGCCAAGATTTCGGGGGCCCCCCCACAGATACGCAGTATTTT. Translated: CASSQDFGGPPTDTQYF.

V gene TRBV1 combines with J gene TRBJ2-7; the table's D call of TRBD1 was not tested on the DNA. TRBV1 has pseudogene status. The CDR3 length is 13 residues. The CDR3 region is CTSSQGPSYEQYF. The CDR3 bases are TGCACCAGCAGCCAGGGGCCCTCCTACGAGCAGTACTTC.

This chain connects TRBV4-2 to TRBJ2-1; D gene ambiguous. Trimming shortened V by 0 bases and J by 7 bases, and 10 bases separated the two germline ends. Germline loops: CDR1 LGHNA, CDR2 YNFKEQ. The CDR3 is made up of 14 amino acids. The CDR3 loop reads CASSQDLGGNEQFF. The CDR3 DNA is TGTGCCAGCAGCCAAGATTTAGGCGGAAATGAGCAGTTCTTC.

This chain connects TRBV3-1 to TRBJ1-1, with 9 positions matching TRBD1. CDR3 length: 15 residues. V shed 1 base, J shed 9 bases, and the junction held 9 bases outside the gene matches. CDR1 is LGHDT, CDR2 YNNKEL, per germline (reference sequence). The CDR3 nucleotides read TGTGCCAGCAGCCAAGCCCTAGGGACAGGGCGCCAAGCTTTCTTT. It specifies CASSQALGTGRQAFF.

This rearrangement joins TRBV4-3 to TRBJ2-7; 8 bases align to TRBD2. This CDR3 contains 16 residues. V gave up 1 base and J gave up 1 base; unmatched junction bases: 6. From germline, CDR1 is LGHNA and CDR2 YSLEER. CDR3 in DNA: TGCGCCAGCAGCCAAGTGAGCGGGAGCTGGTCCTACGAGCAGTACTTC. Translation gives CASSQVSGSWSYEQYF.

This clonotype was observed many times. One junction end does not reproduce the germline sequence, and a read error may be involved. The DNA for the CDR3 is TGTGCCAGCAGTTTAAAGGACAGGAACTTC. Protein product: CASSLKDRNF. The gene calls are TRBV28 and TRBJ2-7; 7 bases align to TRBD1. CDR3 length equals 10 residues. Looked up from germline, CDR1 is MDHEN and CDR2 is SYDVKM.

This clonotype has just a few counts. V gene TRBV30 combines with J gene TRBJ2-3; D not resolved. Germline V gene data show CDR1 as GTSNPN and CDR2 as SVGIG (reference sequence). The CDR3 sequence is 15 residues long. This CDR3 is CAMDVMGSSTDTQYF. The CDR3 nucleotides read TGTGCAATGGACGTGATGGGCTCAAGCACAGATACGCAGTATTTT.

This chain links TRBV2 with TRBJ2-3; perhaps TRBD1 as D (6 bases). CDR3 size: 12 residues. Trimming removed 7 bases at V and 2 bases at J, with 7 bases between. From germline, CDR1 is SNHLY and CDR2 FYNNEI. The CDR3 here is CASTGATDTQYF. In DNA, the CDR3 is TGTGCCAGCACAGGGGCCACAGATACGCAGTATTTT. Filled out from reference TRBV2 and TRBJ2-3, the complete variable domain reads EPEVTQTPSHQVTQMGQEVILRCVPISNHLYFYWYRQILGQKVEFLVSFYNNEISEKSEIFDDQFSVERPDGSNFTLKIRSTKLEDSAMYFCASTGATDTQYFGPGTRLTVL.